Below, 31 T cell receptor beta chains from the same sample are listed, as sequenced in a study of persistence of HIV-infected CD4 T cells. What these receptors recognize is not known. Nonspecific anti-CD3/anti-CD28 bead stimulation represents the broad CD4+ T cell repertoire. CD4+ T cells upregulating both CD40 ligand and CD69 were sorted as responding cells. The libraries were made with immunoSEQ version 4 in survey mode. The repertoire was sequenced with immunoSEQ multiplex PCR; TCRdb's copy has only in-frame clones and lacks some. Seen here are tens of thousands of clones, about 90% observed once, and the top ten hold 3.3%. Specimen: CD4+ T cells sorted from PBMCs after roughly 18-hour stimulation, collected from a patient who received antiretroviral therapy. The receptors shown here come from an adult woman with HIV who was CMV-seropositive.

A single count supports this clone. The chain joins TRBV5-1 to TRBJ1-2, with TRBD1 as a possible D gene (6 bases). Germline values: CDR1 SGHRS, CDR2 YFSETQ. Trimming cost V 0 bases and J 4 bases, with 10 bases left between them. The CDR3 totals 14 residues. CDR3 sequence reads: CASSLGGRGYGYTF. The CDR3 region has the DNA TGCGCCAGCAGCTTGGGAGGCAGGGGCTATGGCTACACCTTC.

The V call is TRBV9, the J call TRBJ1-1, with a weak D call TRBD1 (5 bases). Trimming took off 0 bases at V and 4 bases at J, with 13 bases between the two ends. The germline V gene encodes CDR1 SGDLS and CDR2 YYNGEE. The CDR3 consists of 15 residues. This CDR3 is CASSVGIRAGTEAFF. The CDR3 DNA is TGTGCCAGCAGCGTAGGTATCAGGGCAGGCACTGAAGCTTTCTTT.

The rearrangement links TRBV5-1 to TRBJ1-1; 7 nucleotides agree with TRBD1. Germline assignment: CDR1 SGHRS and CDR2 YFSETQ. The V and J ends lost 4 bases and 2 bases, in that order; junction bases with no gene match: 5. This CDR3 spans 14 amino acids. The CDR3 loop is CASSPWDSNTEAFF. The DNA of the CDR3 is TGCGCCAGCAGCCCATGGGACAGCAACACTGAAGCTTTCTTT.

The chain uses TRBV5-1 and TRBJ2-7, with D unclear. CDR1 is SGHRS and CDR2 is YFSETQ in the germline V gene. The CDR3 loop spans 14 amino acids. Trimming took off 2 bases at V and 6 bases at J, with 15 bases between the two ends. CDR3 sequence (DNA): TGCGCCAGCAGCTTAATGGGTCGGTCTGCCGAGCAGTACTTC. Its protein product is CASSLMGRSAEQYF.

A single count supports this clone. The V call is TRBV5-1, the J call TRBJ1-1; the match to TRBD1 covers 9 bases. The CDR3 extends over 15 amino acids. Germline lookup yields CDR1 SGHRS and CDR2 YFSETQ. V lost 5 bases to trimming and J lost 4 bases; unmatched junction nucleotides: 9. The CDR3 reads CASSWTGDKGTEAFF. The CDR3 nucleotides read TGCGCCAGCAGTTGGACAGGGGATAAAGGCACTGAAGCTTTCTTT.

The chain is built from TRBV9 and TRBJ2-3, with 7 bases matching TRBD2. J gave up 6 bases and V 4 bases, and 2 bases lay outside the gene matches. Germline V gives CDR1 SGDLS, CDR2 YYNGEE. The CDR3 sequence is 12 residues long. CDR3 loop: CASSLGRDTQYF. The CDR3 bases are TGTGCCAGCAGCCTCGGGAGGGATACGCAGTATTTT.

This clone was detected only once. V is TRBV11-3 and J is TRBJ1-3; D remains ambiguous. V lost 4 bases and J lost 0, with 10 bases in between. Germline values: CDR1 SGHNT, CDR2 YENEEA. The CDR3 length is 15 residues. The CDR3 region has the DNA TGTGCCAGCAGCTCGGACGGGAGCTCTGGAAACACCATATATTTT. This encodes CASSSDGSSGNTIYF. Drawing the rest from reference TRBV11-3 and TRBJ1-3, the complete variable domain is EAGVVQSPRYKIIEKKQPVAFWCNPISGHNTLYWYLQNLGQGPELLIRYENEEAVDDSQLPKDRFSAERLKGVDSTLKIQPAELGDSAVYLCASSSDGSSGNTIYFGEGSWLTVV.

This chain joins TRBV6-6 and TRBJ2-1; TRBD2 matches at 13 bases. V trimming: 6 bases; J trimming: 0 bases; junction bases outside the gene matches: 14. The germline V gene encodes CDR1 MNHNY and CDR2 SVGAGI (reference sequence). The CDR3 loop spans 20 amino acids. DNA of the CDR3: TGTGCCAGCAGCTCACGTGGACTAGCGGGAGCGAGGAGCTCCTACAATGAGCAGTTCTTC. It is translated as CASSSRGLAGARSSYNEQFF.

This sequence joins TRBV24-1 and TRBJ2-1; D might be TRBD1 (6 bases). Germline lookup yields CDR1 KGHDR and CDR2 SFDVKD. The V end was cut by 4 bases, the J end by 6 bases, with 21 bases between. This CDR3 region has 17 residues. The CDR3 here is CATSDKIRGSLVNEQFF. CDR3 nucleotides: TGTGCCACCAGTGACAAGATAAGGGGGTCTTTGGTCAATGAGCAGTTCTTC.

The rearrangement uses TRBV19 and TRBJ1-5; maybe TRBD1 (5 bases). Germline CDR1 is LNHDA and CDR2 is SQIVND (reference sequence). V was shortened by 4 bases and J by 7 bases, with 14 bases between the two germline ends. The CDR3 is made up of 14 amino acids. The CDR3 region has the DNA TGTGCCAGTAGTACGGGCAGGGTCGACCAGCCCCAGCATTTT. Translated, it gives CASSTGRVDQPQHF.

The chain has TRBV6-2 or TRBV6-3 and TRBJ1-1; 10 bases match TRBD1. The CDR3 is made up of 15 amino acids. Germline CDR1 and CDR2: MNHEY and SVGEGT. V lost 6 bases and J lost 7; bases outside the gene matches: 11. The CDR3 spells CASSGSRDRGVEAFF. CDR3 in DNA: TGTGCCAGCAGCGGCAGTAGGGACAGGGGTGTTGAAGCTTTCTTT.

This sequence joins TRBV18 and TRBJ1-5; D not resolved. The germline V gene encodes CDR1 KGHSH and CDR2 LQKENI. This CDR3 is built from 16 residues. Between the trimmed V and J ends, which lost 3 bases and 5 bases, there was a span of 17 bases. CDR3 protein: CASSPVSGSIDQPQHF. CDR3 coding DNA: TGTGCCAGCTCACCTGTATCGGGCAGCATCGATCAGCCCCAGCATTTT.

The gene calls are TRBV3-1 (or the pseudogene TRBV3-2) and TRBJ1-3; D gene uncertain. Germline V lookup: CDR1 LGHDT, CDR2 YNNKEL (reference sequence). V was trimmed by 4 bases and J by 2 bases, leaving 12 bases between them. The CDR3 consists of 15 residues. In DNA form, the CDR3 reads TGTGCCAGCAGCCCACTACTCTGGGCTGGAAACACCATATATTTT. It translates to CASSPLLWAGNTIYF.

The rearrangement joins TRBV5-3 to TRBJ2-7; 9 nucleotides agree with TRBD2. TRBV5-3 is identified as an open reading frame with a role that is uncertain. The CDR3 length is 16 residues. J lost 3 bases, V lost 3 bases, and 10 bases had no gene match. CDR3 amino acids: CARSWGLASGVYEQYF. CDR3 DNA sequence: TGTGCCAGAAGCTGGGGGTTGGCTAGCGGGGTCTACGAGCAGTACTTC.

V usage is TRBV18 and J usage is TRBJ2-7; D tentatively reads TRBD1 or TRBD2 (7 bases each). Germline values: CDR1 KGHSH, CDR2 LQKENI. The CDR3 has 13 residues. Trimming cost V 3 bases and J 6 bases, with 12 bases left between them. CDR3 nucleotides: TGTGCCAGCTCACCCCAGGGGGGGTTCGAGCAGTACTTC. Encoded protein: CASSPQGGFEQYF.

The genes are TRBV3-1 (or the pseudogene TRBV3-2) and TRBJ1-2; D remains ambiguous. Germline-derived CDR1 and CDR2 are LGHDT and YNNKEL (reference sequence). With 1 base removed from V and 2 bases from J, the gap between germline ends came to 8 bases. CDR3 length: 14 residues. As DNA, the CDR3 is TGTGCCAGCAGCCAAGCGGTTAGGAACTATGGCTACACCTTC. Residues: CASSQAVRNYGYTF.

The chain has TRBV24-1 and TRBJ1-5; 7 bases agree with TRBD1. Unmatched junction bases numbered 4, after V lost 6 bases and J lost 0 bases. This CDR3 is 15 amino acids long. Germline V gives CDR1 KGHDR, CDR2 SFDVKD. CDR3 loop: CATSRGQASNQPQHF. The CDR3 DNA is TGTGCCACCAGTCGCGGACAGGCTAGCAATCAGCCCCAGCATTTT.

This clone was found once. CDR3 sequence: CASSAGTVIGYTF. Here the CDR3 DNA reads TGTGCCAGCAGCGCCGGGACGGTAATTGGCTACACCTTC. This chain joins TRBV2 and TRBJ1-2, with D possibly being TRBD1 (5 bases). Per the germline V gene, CDR1 is SNHLY and CDR2 is FYNNEI. CDR3 length: 13 residues. Trimming stripped 6 bases from V and 7 bases from J, with 15 bases between.

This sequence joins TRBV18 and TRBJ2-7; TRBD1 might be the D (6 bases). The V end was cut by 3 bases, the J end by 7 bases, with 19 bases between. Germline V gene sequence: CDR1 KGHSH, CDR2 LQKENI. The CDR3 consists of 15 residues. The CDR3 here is CASSPPTGVRGEQYF. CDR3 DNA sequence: TGTGCCAGCTCACCCCCGACAGGAGTTCGTGGAGAGCAGTACTTC.

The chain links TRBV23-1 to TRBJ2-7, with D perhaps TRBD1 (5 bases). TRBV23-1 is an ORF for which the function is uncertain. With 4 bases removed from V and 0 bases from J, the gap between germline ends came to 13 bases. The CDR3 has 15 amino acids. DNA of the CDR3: TGCGCCAGCAGTCCCCCCCTGACAGACTCCTACGAGCAGTACTTC. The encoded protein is CASSPPLTDSYEQYF.

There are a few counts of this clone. The CDR3: CASGGISGANEQYF. The CDR3 DNA reads TGTGCCAGCGGCGGAATCTCAGGGGCGAACGAGCAGTACTTC. V gene TRBV19 combines with J gene TRBJ2-7; the D gene is possibly TRBD1 (6 bases). With 9 bases removed from V and 5 bases from J, the gap between germline ends came to 20 bases. The CDR3 totals 14 residues. Germline CDR1 is LNHDA and CDR2 is SQIVND (reference sequence).

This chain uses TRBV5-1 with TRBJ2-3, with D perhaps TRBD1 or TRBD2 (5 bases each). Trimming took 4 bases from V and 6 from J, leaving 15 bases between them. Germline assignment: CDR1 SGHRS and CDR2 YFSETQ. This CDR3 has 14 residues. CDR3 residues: CASSPGRGPDTQYF. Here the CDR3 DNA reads TGCGCCAGCAGCCCAGGACGGGGCCCCGATACGCAGTATTTT.

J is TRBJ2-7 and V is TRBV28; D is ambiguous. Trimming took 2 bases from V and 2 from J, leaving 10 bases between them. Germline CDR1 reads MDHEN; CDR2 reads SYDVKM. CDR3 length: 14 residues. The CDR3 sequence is CASSLPTVPYEQYF. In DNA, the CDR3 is TGTGCCAGCAGTTTACCTACAGTTCCCTACGAGCAGTACTTC.

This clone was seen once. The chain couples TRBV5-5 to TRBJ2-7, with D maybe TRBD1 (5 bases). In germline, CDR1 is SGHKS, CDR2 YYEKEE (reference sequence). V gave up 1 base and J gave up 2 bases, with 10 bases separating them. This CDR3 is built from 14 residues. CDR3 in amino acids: CASSLNRQPYEQYF. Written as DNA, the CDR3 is TGTGCCAGCAGCTTGAACAGGCAACCCTACGAGCAGTACTTC.

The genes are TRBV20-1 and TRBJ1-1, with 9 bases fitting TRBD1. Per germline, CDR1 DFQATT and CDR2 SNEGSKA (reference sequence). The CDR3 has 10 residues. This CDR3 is CRGQGTEAFF. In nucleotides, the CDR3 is TGCAGGGGACAGGGCACTGAAGCTTTCTTT.

CDR3: CATSESVTGELFF. As DNA, the CDR3 is TGTGCCACCAGTGAATCAGTCACCGGGGAGCTGTTTTTT. The chain has TRBV24-1 and TRBJ2-2; D is unclear. The CDR3 has 13 residues. V was trimmed by 4 bases and J by 4 bases, leaving 6 bases between them. CDR1 KGHDR and CDR2 SFDVKD come from the germline V gene.

Here the CDR3 reads CASTHEYRDRESSYNEQFF. CDR3 coding DNA: TGTGCCAGTACCCACGAGTACCGGGACAGGGAGAGCTCCTACAATGAGCAGTTCTTC. The genes are TRBV19 and TRBJ2-1; TRBD1 matches 9 bases. After removal of 7 bases from V and 0 bases from J, the junction contained 16 bases not matched to a gene. Germline V gene data show CDR1 as LNHDA and CDR2 as SQIVND (reference sequence). The CDR3 is 19 residues long.

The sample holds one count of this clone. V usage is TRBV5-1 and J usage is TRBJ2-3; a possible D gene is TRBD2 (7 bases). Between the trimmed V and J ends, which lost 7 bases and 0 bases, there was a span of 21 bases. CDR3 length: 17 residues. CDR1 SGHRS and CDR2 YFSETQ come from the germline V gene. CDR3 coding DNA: TGCGCCAGCCGCCGGGGGGCGGTCCTAACTAGCACAGATACGCAGTATTTT. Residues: CASRRGAVLTSTDTQYF.

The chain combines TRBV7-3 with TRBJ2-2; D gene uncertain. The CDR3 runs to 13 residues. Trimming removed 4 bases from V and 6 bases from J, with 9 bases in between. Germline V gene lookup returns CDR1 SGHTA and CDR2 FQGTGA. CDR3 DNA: TGTGCCAGCAGCTCGTTCGTCTCCGGGGAGCTGTTTTTT. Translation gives CASSSFVSGELFF.

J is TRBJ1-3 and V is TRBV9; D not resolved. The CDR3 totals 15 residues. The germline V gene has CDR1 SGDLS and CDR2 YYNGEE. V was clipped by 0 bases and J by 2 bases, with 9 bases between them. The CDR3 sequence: CASSVDRTPGNTIYF. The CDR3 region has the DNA TGTGCCAGCAGCGTAGATCGAACTCCTGGAAACACCATATATTTT.

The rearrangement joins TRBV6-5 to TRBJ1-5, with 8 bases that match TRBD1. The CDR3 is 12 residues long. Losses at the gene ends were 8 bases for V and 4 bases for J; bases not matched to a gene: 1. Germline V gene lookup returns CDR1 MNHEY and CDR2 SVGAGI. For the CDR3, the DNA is TGTGCCAGCCGACAGGGGAATCAGCCCCAGCATTTT. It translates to CASRQGNQPQHF.